The 17 T cell receptor beta chains given below trace back to one sample, sequenced in a study of blood T cell repertoires in COVID-19. Repertoires were generated with immunoSEQ multiplex PCR, while TCRdb's copy carries only in-frame clones and drops some. The repertoire holds about 400,000 clones, with 70% to 90% as singletons. The sequencing sample was made of PBMCs or T cells enriched from blood (not recorded which). These TCRs come from a woman aged 18-30 years with acute COVID-19.

The chain is built from TRBV6-2 or TRBV6-3 and TRBJ1-5; D is unresolved. Trimming took 0 bases from V and 0 from J, leaving 12 bases between them. CDR1 and CDR2 (germline): MNHEY, SVGEGT. The CDR3 is 17 amino acids. As DNA, the CDR3 is TGTGCCAGCAGTTACTCGAACGGGGTTTATAGCAATCAGCCCCAGCATTTT. It codes for CASSYSNGVYSNQPQHF.

The genes are TRBV9 and TRBJ2-5; D is perhaps TRBD2 (6 bases). The CDR3 is 13 amino acids. Germline loops: CDR1 SGDLS, CDR2 YYNGEE. Trimming stripped 7 bases from V and 0 bases from J, with 10 bases between. The CDR3 bases are TGTGCCAGCGGAGGCGGGAACCAAGAGACCCAGTACTTC. Translated, it gives CASGGGNQETQYF.

V gene TRBV9 combines with J gene TRBJ2-3; TRBD2 is a possible D gene (6 bases). The CDR3 is made up of 17 amino acids. V was cut by 0 bases and J by 2 bases, with 16 bases left in between. The germline gives CDR1 SGDLS, CDR2 YYNGEE. The DNA of the CDR3 is TGTGCCAGCAGCGTAGGCGGGATAGCGGCAATCACAGATACGCAGTATTTT. Translating gives CASSVGGIAAITDTQYF.

This chain joins TRBV28 and TRBJ1-2; possibly TRBD1 for D (6 bases). CDR1 and CDR2 (germline): MDHEN, SYDVKM. The CDR3 loop spans 13 amino acids. V shed 7 bases and J shed 5 bases, with 14 bases lying between them. CDR3 in amino acids: CASTRTEVYGYTF. The CDR3 bases are TGTGCCAGCACGAGGACAGAAGTATATGGCTACACCTTC.

CDR3 coding DNA: TGTGCCAGCAGCCCTAGAGGGGGGGACAGGGGTGGCTACACCTTC. It encodes CASSPRGGDRGGYTF. This sequence joins TRBV9 and TRBJ1-2; 10 positions match TRBD1. The trim removed 4 bases at V and 7 bases at J, leaving 10 bases unmatched. This CDR3 has 15 amino acids. In germline, CDR1 is SGDLS, CDR2 YYNGEE.

V and J are TRBV28 and TRBJ1-4; D is undetermined. Germline V lookup: CDR1 MDHEN, CDR2 SYDVKM. The CDR3 length is 15 residues. V lost 4 bases, J lost 6 bases, and 15 bases lay in between. Here the CDR3 reads CASSSTAGGHEKLFF. DNA for the CDR3: TGTGCCAGCAGTTCCACAGCGGGTGGGCATGAAAAACTGTTTTTT.

The count of this clone is one. This chain connects TRBV29-1 to TRBJ2-5; 11 nucleotides agree with TRBD2. The CDR3 contains 16 residues. In germline, CDR1 is SQVTM, CDR2 ANQGSEA. Unmatched junction bases numbered 11, after V lost 6 bases and J lost 2 bases. The CDR3 here is CSVGSGTSGPQETQYF. The DNA for the CDR3 is TGCAGCGTCGGCTCCGGGACTAGCGGACCACAAGAGACCCAGTACTTC.

V and J are TRBV13 and TRBJ1-4; TRBD1 matches at 7 bases. The V gene end was trimmed by 1 base and the J gene end by 3 bases; junction bases not matched to a gene: 2. The CDR3 totals 15 residues. Germline-derived CDR1 and CDR2 are PRHDT and FYEKMQ (reference sequence). The CDR3 DNA sequence: TGTGCCAGCAGCTTAGCGGGGACAGCTAATGAAAAACTGTTTTTT. Translation gives CASSLAGTANEKLFF.

A few counts support this clone. This rearrangement joins TRBV7-6 to TRBJ2-1; maybe TRBD2 (5 bases). The CDR3 runs 15 residues. With 2 bases removed from V and 5 bases from J, the gap between germline ends came to 13 bases. CDR1 is SGHVS, CDR2 FNYEAQ, per germline. In DNA, the CDR3 is TGTGCCAGCAGCTTAACCGGGGTGACTCACAATGAGCAGTTCTTC. This translates into CASSLTGVTHNEQFF.

The V gene is TRBV6-4, the J gene TRBJ1-1; 8 bases map to TRBD1. Germline V gene lookup returns CDR1 MRHNA and CDR2 SNTAGT. The CDR3 runs 14 residues. The V segment lost 4 bases and the J segment 6 bases; nucleotides outside the gene matches: 7. The DNA of the CDR3 is TGTGCCAGCAGTGGGGCAGGGGGCGCGTCTGAAGCTTTCTTT. Translating gives CASSGAGGASEAFF.

The CDR3 bases are TGTGCCAGTAGCCTGAATGAAAAACTGTTTTTT. Residues: CASSLNEKLFF. The chain links TRBV19 to TRBJ1-4; the D is unclear. The CDR3 is 11 amino acids. CDR1 and CDR2 from the germline V gene are LNHDA and SQIVND (reference sequence). Trimming took 6 bases from V and 5 from J, leaving 4 bases between them.

V and J are TRBV5-4 and TRBJ2-3, with a weak D call TRBD2 (6 bases). The V end lost 0 bases, the J end lost 3 bases, and 8 bases lay between the germline ends. The CDR3 is 14 amino acids. The germline V gene encodes CDR1 SGHNT and CDR2 YYREEE (reference sequence). The CDR3 DNA is TGTGCCAGCAGCTTGGGTGGGACTACAGATACGCAGTATTTT. This codes for CASSLGGTTDTQYF.

In DNA form, the CDR3 reads TGCGCCAGCAGCTTGGGGGAATCGACAGTCCAAGAGACCCAGTACTTC. Its protein product is CASSLGESTVQETQYF. This sequence joins TRBV5-1 and TRBJ2-5; tentatively, D is TRBD1 (5 bases). CDR1 and CDR2 from the germline V gene are SGHRS and YFSETQ. V lost 0 bases to trimming and J lost 1 base, with 13 bases between them. This CDR3 comprises 16 residues.

The rearrangement joins TRBV7-8 to TRBJ2-7; 13 bases match TRBD2. The CDR3 consists of 14 residues. CDR1 is SGHVS and CDR2 is FQNEAQ in the germline V gene. J gave up 10 bases and V 1 base, and 4 bases lay outside the gene matches. In nucleotides, the CDR3 is TGTGCCAGCAGCTTAGGCACTAGCGGGAGGGCCCAGTACTTC. Its translation: CASSLGTSGRAQYF.

This clone was picked up one time. V and J are TRBV5-1 and TRBJ2-3; 7 nucleotides align to TRBD1. The junction had 4 bases not matched to a gene; V was cut back by 4 bases and J by 2 bases. From germline, CDR1 is SGHRS and CDR2 YFSETQ. The CDR3 is made up of 14 amino acids. CDR3 in amino acids: CASSIGQDTDTQYF. CDR3 DNA sequence: TGCGCCAGCAGCATTGGACAGGACACAGATACGCAGTATTTT. Filled out from reference TRBV5-1 and TRBJ2-3, the complete variable domain reads KAGVTQTPRYLIKTRGQQVTLSCSPISGHRSVSWYQQTPGQGLQFLFEYFSETQRNKGNFPGRFSGRQFSNSRSEMNVSTLELGDSALYLCASSIGQDTDTQYFGPGTRLTVL.

V usage is TRBV19 and J usage is TRBJ2-1; 9 bases agree with TRBD2. Germline loops: CDR1 LNHDA, CDR2 SQIVND (reference sequence). This CDR3 has 16 amino acids. After removal of 1 base from V and 1 base from J, the junction contained 2 bases not matched to a gene. The CDR3 DNA is TGTGCCAGTAGTATAGTTCTAGCGGGGTCCTACAATGAGCAGTTCTTC. Translated: CASSIVLAGSYNEQFF.

This chain joins TRBV3-1 (or the pseudogene TRBV3-2) and TRBJ2-7; 7 bases line up with TRBD2. V lost 1 base to trimming and J lost 4 bases; unmatched junction nucleotides: 7. This CDR3 has 15 residues. The V gene's germline CDR1 is LGHDT and CDR2 YNNKEL (reference sequence). CDR3 region: CASSQVRTRTYEQYF. The CDR3 DNA is TGTGCCAGCAGCCAAGTTAGGACTAGGACTTACGAGCAGTACTTC.